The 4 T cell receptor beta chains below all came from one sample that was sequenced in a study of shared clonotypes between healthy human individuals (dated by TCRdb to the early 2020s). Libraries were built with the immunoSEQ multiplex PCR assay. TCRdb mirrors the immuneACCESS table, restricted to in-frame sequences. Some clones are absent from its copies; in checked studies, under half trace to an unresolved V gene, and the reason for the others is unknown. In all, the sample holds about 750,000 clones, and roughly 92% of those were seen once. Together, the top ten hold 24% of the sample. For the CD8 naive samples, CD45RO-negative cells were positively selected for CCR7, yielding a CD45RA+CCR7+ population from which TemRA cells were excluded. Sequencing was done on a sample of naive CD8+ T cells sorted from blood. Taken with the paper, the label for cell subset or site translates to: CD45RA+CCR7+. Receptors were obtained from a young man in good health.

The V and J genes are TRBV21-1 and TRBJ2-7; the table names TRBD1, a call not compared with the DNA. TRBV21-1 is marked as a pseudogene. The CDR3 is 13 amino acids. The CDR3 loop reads CASDRGTSYEQYF. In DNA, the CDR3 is TGTGCCAGCGACAGGGGGACTTCCTACGAGCAGTACTTC.

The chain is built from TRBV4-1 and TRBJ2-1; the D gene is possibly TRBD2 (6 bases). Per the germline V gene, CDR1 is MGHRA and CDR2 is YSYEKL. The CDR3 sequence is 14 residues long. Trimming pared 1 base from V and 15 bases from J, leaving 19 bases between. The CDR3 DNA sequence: TGCGCCAGCAGCCAAGCTTGGACGGGACTGGACCGGTTCTTC. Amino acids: CASSQAWTGLDRFF.

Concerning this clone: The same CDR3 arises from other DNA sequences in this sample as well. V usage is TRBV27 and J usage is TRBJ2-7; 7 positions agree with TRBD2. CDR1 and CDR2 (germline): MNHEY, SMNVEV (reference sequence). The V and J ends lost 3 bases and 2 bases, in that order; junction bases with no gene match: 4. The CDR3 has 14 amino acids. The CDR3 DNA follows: TGTGCCAGCAGTTTCGGCGGGAGCACCTACGAGCAGTACTTC. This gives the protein CASSFGGSTYEQYF.

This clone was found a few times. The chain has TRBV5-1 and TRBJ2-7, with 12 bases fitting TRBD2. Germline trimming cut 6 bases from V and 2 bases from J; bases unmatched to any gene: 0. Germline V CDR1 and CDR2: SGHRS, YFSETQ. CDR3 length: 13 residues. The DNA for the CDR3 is TGCGCCAGCACTAGCGGGGGGGCCTACGAGCAGTACTTC. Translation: CASTSGGAYEQYF.